Described below is a single T cell receptor (beta chain) sequence and its context. Its cognate antigen is unknown. In germline, CDR1 is KGHDR, CDR2 SFDVKD. With 4 bases removed from V and 7 bases from J, the gap between germline ends came to 12 bases. The CDR3 length is 14 residues. Libraries were prepared by immunoSEQ multiplex PCR; TCRdb keeps only in-frame clonotypes and omits some of them. The sample lists about 270,000 clones, 90% to 95% occurring once. This specimen comes from a study of T cell responses to AZD1222 COVID-19 vaccine. Findings of the study overall: None of the repertoires were sampled until the peak T cell response had passed. Per reports, nearly half of all spike-specific TCRs target regions that are unmutated in variants. Spike was spanned by vaccine-associated CD4 TCRs, which were dominant at 160-218 and 743-854.

Sample: peripheral blood, taken 28 days after the second AZD1222 dose. The chain carries TRBV24-1 and TRBJ1-4; the D gene is possibly TRBD1 (5 bases). This receptor was obtained from an adult who received the AZD1222 COVID-19 vaccine. CDR3 in amino acids: CATSEEGPGEKLFF. The DNA for the CDR3 is TGTGCCACCAGTGAAGAGGGGCCAGGTGAAAAACTGTTTTTT.